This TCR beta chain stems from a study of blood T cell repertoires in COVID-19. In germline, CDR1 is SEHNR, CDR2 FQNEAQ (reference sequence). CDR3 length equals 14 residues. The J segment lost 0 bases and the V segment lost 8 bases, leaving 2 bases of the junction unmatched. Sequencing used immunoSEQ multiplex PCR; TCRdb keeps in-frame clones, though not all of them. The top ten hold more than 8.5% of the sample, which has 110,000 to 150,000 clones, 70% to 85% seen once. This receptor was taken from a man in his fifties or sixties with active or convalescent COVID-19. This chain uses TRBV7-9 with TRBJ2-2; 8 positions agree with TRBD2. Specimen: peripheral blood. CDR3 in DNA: TGTGCCAGCCTCGGGGGGGCGAACACCGGGGAGCTGTTTTTT. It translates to CASLGGANTGELFF.